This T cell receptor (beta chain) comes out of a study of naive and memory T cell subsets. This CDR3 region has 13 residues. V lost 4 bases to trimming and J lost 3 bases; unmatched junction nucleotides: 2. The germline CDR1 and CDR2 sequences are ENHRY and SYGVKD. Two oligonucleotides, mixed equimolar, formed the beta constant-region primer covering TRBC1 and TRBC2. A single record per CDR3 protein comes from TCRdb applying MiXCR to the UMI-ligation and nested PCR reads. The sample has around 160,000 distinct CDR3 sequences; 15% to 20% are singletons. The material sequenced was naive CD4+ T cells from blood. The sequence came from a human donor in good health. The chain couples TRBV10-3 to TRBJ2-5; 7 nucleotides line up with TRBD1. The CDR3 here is CAISGGQEETQYF. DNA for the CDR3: TGTGCCATCAGTGGAGGACAGGAAGAGACCCAGTACTTC.